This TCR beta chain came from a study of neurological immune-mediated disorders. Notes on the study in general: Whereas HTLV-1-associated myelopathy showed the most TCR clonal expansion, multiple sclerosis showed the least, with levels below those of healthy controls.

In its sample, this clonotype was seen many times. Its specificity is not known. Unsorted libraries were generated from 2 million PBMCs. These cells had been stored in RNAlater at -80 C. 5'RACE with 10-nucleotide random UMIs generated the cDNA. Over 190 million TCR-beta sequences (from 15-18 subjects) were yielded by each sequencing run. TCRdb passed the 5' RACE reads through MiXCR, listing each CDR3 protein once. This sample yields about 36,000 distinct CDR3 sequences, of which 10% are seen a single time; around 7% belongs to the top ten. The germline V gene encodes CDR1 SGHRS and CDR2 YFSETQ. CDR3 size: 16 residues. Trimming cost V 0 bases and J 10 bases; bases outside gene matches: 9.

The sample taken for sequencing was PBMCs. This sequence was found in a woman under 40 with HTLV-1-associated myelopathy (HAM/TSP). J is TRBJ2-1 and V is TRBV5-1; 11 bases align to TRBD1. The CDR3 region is CASSLASGQGAFEQFF. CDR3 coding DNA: TGCGCCAGCAGCTTGGCCTCTGGACAGGGGGCCTTCGAGCAGTTCTTC.